The T cell receptor (beta chain) described here comes from a study of T cell responses to AZD1222 COVID-19 vaccine. Across the whole study: Second-dose schedules of about 4 or about 12 weeks were combined.

TCRdb's table, derived via immunoSEQ multiplex PCR, lists solely in-frame clones and lacks some. The sample has about 85,000 clones, roughly 90% seen once. A word on this clone: What it recognizes is unknown.

In germline, CDR1 is LNHDA, CDR2 SQIVND (reference sequence). This CDR3 comprises 12 residues. The ends were cut back, 3 bases at V and 7 bases at J, with 7 bases in the middle. Findings and caveats of the study: Donors in the cohort were predominantly white British and more often female, and clonal diversity was possibly underestimated. Spike was spanned by vaccine-associated CD4 TCRs, which were dominant at 160-218 and 743-854. Spike-specific TCRs gained breadth and depth after people received two AZD1222 doses.

Sequences were derived from peripheral blood, sampled on day 0 of AZD1222 vaccination. This TCR was sampled from an adult in good health. The gene calls are TRBV19 and TRBJ2-1; D ambiguous. The CDR3 here is CASSMVGNEQFF. CDR3 coding DNA: TGTGCCAGTAGTATGGTGGGGAATGAGCAGTTCTTC.